This T cell receptor (beta chain) originates from a study of CD8 T cells in Susac syndrome. An amount of RNA that ranged from roughly 0.5 to 1 ug was reverse transcribed with random hexamers. Multiplex PCR with immunoSEQ amplified the TCR beta CDR3 across 54 Vbeta and 13 Jbeta. TCRdb processed the immunoSEQ multiplex PCR reads anew with MiXCR; each CDR3 protein has one entry. The table includes about 180,000 distinct CDR3 sequences, about 95% detected once. The multiple sclerosis control group was made up of treatment-naive patients with stable or active relapsing-remitting disease. The CD8+ and CD4+ T cells were negatively isolated, with the TEMRA cells enriched by FACS. The V gene lost 4 bases and the J gene lost 3 bases, with 4 bases spanning the gap. Germline V gene data show CDR1 as DFQATT and CDR2 as SNEGSKA (reference sequence). This CDR3 spans 12 amino acids.

The sequencing sample was made of CD8+ T cells from PBMCs. The rearrangement links TRBV20-1 to TRBJ1-6; no reliable D call. This TCR was recovered from a human donor with multiple sclerosis. The CDR3 DNA reads as TGCAGTGCTATCTACTATAATTCACCCCTCCACTTT. Translating it yields CSAIYYNSPLHF.